Listed below are T cell receptor beta chains from one sample, sequenced in a study of T cells in Graves' hyperthyroidism and ophthalmopathy. TCRdb itself ran the multiplex PCR reads through MiXCR, one entry per CDR3 protein. The sample has 450,000 to 600,000 distinct CDR3 sequences; 20% are singletons. Specimen: blood. All receptors come from a middle-aged man with Graves' ophthalmopathy. The conserved cysteine and the conserved F or W are not part of the CDR3 here. The order of the fields is V gene, J gene, D gene, CDR3 protein. D genes are given only for firm matches.

TRBV6-1	TRBJ1-6	NA	ASGFNSPLH
TRBV11-2	TRBJ2-5	NA	AIGGAAETQY
TRBV12-3/TRBV12-4	TRBJ2-5	NA	ASSFSGRSQETQY
TRBV20-1	TRBJ2-5	TRBD2	SANFLSGRGETQY
TRBV28	TRBJ2-1	NA	ASSLTVSNEQF
TRBV3-1	TRBJ2-3	NA	ASSGDPSGTDTQY
TRBV4-2	TRBJ2-1	TRBD2	ASSQETGGVNEQF
TRBV20-1	TRBJ2-3	TRBD1	SARGPGTGMRGTDTQY
TRBV18	TRBJ2-7	TRBD1	ASSFGQGDEQY
TRBV2	TRBJ1-2	TRBD1	ASRIPGQGLGGYT
TRBV6-2/TRBV6-3	TRBJ2-7	NA	ASSDPPYEQY
TRBV20-1	TRBJ2-3	NA	SGPLRPSTDTQY
TRBV12-3/TRBV12-4	TRBJ2-5	TRBD2	ASSYRRGEVGGVQY
TRBV4-1	TRBJ2-3	NA	ASSQRLAVRSTDTQY
TRBV7-6	TRBJ1-2	TRBD1	ASSPTGSSGYT
TRBV9	TRBJ2-1	TRBD1	ASSKGGQEQF
TRBV2	TRBJ2-5	NA	ASAPYQETQY
TRBV30	TRBJ1-2	NA	AWSNSGAPNYGYT
TRBV10-3	TRBJ1-1	NA	AISSGNTEAF
TRBV20-1	TRBJ1-5	NA	SALLEGFGLDQPHH
TRBV11-2	TRBJ2-3	TRBD2	ARQGLALSRSTDTQY
TRBV13	TRBJ1-1	NA	ASSLGRGAGRNTEAF
TRBV30	TRBJ2-7	TRBD2	AWSGGGGHEQY
TRBV7-3	TRBJ2-6	NA	ASSLTPGQGSGANVLT
TRBV2	TRBJ2-7	TRBD1	AGTEWGQPPYEQY
TRBV7-2	TRBJ2-1	TRBD2	ASSFDSGSYNEQF
TRBV15	TRBJ1-2	NA	ATSKDSFYGYT
TRBV6-1	TRBJ1-5	NA	ASITAPTRQPQH
TRBV6-1	TRBJ1-6	NA	ASRGRRLNNSPLH
TRBV7-9	TRBJ1-1	NA	ASSLVSGPNTEAF
TRBV5-1	TRBJ2-1	NA	ASSHSTYEQF
TRBV18	TRBJ2-7	TRBD1	ASSPSGTATYEQY
TRBV3-1	TRBJ1-1	NA	ASSLAGSTEAF
TRBV6-5	TRBJ1-1	NA	ASSYRHFSRNTEAF
TRBV5-1	TRBJ1-5	TRBD1	ASSQGAGGNQPQH
TRBV3-1	TRBJ2-1	NA	ASSHVGENEQF